This paragraph reports one TCR beta chain. Its target is unknown. These data are taken from a study of cytomegalovirus exposure and HLA in healthy donors. Whole-study results and caveats: Per a prior analysis, the majority of TCR beta V segments were productive roughly 87% or roughly 30% of the time.

This PCR relied on a set of 60 Vbeta primers and 13 Jbeta primers. The repertoire was sequenced with immunoSEQ multiplex PCR; TCRdb's copy has only in-frame clones and lacks some. Of about 220,000 clones in the sample, approximately 83% were seen once. The germline V and J ends were trimmed by 4 bases and 4 bases, with 22 bases remaining between them. Germline V lookup: CDR1 MNHEY, CDR2 SMNVEV (reference sequence). CDR3 length: 18 amino acids. The chain has TRBV27 and TRBJ1-4; TRBD1 might be the D (6 bases). Sequenced: PBMCs. The source is a boy between 2 and 15 years old in good health and CMV-seronegative. CDR3 sequence: CASSSRVPSGGHNEKLFF. As DNA, the CDR3 is TGTGCCAGCAGTTCCCGGGTTCCCTCGGGGGGACATAATGAAAAACTGTTTTTT.